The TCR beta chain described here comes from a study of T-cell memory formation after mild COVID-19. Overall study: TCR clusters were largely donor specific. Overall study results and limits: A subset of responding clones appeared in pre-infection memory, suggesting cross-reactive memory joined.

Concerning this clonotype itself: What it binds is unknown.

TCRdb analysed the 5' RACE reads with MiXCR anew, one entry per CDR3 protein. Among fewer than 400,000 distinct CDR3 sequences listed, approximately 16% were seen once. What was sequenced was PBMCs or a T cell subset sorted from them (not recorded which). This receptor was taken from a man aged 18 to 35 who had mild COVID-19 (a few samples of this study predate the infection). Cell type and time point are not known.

The DNA of the CDR3 is TGCAGCGTTGACAGCATTAATCTCTACAATGAGCAGTTCTTC. It translates to CSVDSINLYNEQFF. This chain joins TRBV29-1 and TRBJ2-1; D not certain. Per the germline V gene, CDR1 is SQVTM and CDR2 is ANQGSEA. Deletions cut 3 bases from V and 3 bases from J, with 12 bases between. The length of the CDR3 is 14 residues.